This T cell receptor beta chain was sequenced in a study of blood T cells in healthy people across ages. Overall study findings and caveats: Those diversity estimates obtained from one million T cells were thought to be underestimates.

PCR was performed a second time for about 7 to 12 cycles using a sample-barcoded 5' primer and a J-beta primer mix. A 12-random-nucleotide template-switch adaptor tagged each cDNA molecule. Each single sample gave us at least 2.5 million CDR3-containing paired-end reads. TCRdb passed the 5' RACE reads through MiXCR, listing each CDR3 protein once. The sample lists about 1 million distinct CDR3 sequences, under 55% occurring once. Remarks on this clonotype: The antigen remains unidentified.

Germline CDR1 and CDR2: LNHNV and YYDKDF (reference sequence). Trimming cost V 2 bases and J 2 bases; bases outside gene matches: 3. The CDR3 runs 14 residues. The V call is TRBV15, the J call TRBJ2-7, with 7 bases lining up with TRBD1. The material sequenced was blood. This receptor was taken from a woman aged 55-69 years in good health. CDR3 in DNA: TGTGCCACCAGCAGACGGACAGGACCCTACGAGCAGTACTTC. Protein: CATSRRTGPYEQYF. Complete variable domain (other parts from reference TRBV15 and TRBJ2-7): DAMVIQNPRYQVTQFGKPVTLSCSQTLNHNVMYWYQQKSSQAPKLLFHYYDKDFNNEADTPDNFQSRRPNTSFCFLDIRSPGLGDTAMYLCATSRRTGPYEQYFGPGTRLTVT.